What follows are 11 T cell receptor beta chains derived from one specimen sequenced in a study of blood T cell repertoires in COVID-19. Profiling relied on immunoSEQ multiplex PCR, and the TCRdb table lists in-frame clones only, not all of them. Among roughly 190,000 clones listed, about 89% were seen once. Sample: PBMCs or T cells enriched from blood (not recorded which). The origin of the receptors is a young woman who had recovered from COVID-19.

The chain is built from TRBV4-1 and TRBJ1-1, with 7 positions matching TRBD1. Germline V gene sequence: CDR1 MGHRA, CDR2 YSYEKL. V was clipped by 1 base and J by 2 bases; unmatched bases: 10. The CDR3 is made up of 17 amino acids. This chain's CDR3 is CASSQAPPGQLNTEAFF. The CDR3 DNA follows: TGCGCCAGCAGCCAAGCACCACCGGGACAGCTTAACACTGAAGCTTTCTTT.

The CDR3 DNA is TGCGCCAGCAGCCAAGATCAGGGGGCAGTTCCCTACGAGCAGTACTTC. It is translated as CASSQDQGAVPYEQYF. The J gene is TRBJ2-7, the V gene TRBV4-3; 8 bases map to TRBD1. Losses at the gene ends were 0 bases for V and 2 bases for J; bases not matched to a gene: 6. This CDR3 contains 16 residues. Germline lookup yields CDR1 LGHNA and CDR2 YSLEER.

In DNA, the CDR3 is TGTGCCAGCAGTTTCGAGGGCCGGGAGACCCAGTACTTC. Protein sequence: CASSFEGRETQYF. The rearrangement joins TRBV28 to TRBJ2-5, with D tentatively TRBD2 (5 bases). CDR3 length equals 13 residues. CDR1 and CDR2 (germline): MDHEN, SYDVKM. The V end was cut by 3 bases, the J end by 5 bases, with 10 bases between. Supplemented by reference TRBV28 and TRBJ2-5, the full variable domain reads DVKVTQSSRYLVKRTGEKVFLECVQDMDHENMFWYRQDPGLGLRLIYFSYDVKMKEKGDIPEGYSVSREKKERFSLILESASTNQTSMYLCASSFEGRETQYFGPGTRLLVL.

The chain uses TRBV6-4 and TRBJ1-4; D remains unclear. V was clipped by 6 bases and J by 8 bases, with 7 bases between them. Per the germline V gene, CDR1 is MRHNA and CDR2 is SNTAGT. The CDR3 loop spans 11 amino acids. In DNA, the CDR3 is TGTGCCAGCAGGGACCCGGAAAAACTGTTTTTT. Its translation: CASRDPEKLFF.

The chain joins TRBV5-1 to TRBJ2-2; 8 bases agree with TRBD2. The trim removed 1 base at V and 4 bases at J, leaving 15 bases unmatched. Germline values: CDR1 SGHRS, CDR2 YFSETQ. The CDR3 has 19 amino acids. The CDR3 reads CASSLLGTSGGWTTGELFF. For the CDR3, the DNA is TGCGCCAGCAGCTTGTTAGGGACTAGTGGAGGGTGGACCACCGGGGAGCTGTTTTTT.

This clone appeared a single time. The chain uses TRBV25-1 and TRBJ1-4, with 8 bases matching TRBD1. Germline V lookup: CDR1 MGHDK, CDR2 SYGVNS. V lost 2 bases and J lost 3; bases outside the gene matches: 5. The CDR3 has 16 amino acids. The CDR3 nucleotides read TGTGCCAGCAGTGAACCCGGGACAGGATCTAATGAAAAACTGTTTTTT. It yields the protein CASSEPGTGSNEKLFF.

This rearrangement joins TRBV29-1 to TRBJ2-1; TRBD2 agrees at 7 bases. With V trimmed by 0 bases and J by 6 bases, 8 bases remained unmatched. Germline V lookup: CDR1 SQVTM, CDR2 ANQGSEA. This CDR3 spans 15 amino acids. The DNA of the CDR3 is TGCAGCGTTGAAGATCAGCGGGGAAGAGTCAATGAGCAGTTCTTC. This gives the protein CSVEDQRGRVNEQFF.

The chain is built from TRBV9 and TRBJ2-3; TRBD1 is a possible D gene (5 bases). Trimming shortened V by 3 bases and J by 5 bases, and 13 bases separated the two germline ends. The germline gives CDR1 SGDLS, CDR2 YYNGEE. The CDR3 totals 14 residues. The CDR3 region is CASSERIDRDTQYF. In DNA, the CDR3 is TGTGCCAGCAGCGAGAGGATAGACAGAGATACGCAGTATTTT.

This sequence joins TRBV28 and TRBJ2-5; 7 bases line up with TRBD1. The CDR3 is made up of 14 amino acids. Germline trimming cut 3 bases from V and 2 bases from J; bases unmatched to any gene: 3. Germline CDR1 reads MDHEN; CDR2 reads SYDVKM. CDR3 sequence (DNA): TGTGCCAGCAGTTTCCCGGACAGGCAAGAGACCCAGTACTTC. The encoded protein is CASSFPDRQETQYF.

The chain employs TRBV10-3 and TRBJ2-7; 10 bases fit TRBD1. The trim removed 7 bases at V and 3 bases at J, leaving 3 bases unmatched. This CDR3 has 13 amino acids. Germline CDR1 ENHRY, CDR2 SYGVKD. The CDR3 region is CAIKGTGDYEQYF. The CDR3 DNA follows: TGTGCCATCAAAGGGACAGGGGACTACGAGCAGTACTTC.

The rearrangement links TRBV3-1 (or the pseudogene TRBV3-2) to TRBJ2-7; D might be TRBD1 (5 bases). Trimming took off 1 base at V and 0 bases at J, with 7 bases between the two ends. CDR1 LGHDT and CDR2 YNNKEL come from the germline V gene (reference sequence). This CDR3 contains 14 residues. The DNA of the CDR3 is TGTGCCAGCAGCCAAGGCAGGGCCTCCTACGAGCAGTACTTC. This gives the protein CASSQGRASYEQYF.